The text below deals with one T cell receptor beta chain. In germline, CDR1 is SGHNT, CDR2 YYREEE (reference sequence). CDR3 length equals 13 residues. This record belongs to a study of sequential checkpoint blockade in melanoma. Turning to the study itself: Each arm's sequence ended with maintenance nivolumab.

Treatment in this sample: randomized to nivolumab then ipilimumab (arm A) or the reverse (arm B). Sorted cells were live CD3+CD8+, lacking CD19 and CD56, from PBMCs. TCRdb's table, derived via immunoSEQ multiplex PCR, lists solely in-frame clones and lacks some. The top ten hold 5.5% of the sample, which has tens of thousands of clones, roughly 81% seen once. This chain connects TRBV5-4 to TRBJ2-5; weak D call: TRBD1 (6 bases). The tail of the sequence fits TRBJ2-7 better, so the J call may be wrong. This TCR was sampled from a human donor with melanoma. The material was CD8+ T cells sorted from blood (inferred from file names), obtained from a patient given nivolumab and ipilimumab in sequence. CDR3 protein: CASSSGTPYEQYF. The CDR3 nucleotides are TGTGCCAGCAGCTCCGGGACACCCTACGAGCAGTACTTC.